The 10 T cell receptor beta chains below come from one sample, sequenced in a study of blood T cell repertoires in COVID-19. The data were produced by immunoSEQ multiplex PCR, yet TCRdb's version contains in-frame clones alone and is incomplete. The table has around 190,000 clones, 76% seen once; the top ten hold about 9%. The material sequenced was peripheral blood. The origin of the receptors is a woman between 45 and 65 years old with active or convalescent COVID-19.

In this sample, this clone turned up once. CDR3 loop: CATGTDLYYGYTF. CDR3 bases: TGTGCCACCGGGACAGACCTCTACTATGGCTACACCTTC. The J gene is TRBJ1-2, the V gene TRBV24-1, with 7 bases that match TRBD1. The CDR3 covers 13 residues. J gave up 3 bases and V 9 bases, and 6 bases lay outside the gene matches. CDR1 is KGHDR, CDR2 SFDVKD, per germline.

The chain has TRBV5-4 and TRBJ1-1; TRBD1 aligns across 10 bases. This CDR3 comprises 14 residues. The V gene end was trimmed by 3 bases and the J gene end by 1 base; junction bases not matched to a gene: 0. CDR1 is SGHNT, CDR2 YYREEE, per germline (reference sequence). As DNA, the CDR3 is TGTGCCAGCAGCTGGGACAGGGGGAACACTGAAGCTTTCTTT. Its protein product is CASSWDRGNTEAFF. The variable domain in full, with the rest retrieved from reference TRBV5-4 and TRBJ1-1, is ETGVTQSPTHLIKTRGQQVTLRCSSQSGHNTVSWYQQALGQGPQFIFQYYREEENGRGNFPPRFSGLQFPNYSSELNVNALELDDSALYLCASSWDRGNTEAFFGQGTRLTVV.

This clone has a single count. This chain uses TRBV3-1 (or the pseudogene TRBV3-2) with TRBJ2-1; 9 bases are shared with TRBD2. The CDR3 loop spans 15 amino acids. In germline, CDR1 is LGHDT, CDR2 YNNKEL (reference sequence). Unmatched junction bases numbered 9, after V lost 3 bases and J lost 9 bases. CDR3 residues: CASSHSPGLAVEQFF. CDR3 coding DNA: TGTGCCAGCAGCCACTCTCCGGGACTAGCAGTTGAGCAGTTCTTC.

The chain is built from TRBV9 and TRBJ1-1; the D is unclear. V lost 0 bases to trimming and J lost 3 bases, with 9 bases between them. Per the germline V gene, CDR1 is SGDLS and CDR2 is YYNGEE. The CDR3 is 14 residues long. The CDR3 DNA reads TGTGCCAGCAGCGTAGGATGGGAGTACACTGAAGCTTTCTTT. Translating gives CASSVGWEYTEAFF.

The J gene is TRBJ2-1, the V gene TRBV7-9; unclear D gene. This CDR3 contains 13 residues. Trimming left V 5 bases short and J 8 bases short, with 13 bases between. The germline CDR1 and CDR2 sequences are SEHNR and FQNEAQ (reference sequence). In DNA form, the CDR3 reads TGTGCCAGCAGCCTTTATTCGGCGGATGAGCAGTTCTTC. Residues: CASSLYSADEQFF.

The chain uses TRBV19 and TRBJ2-7, with TRBD2 identical over 7 bases. With 6 bases clipped from V and 3 bases from J, the junction kept 5 bases outside the gene matches. The CDR3 loop spans 13 amino acids. The germline V gene encodes CDR1 LNHDA and CDR2 SQIVND (reference sequence). CDR3 amino acids: CASSRDYLYEQYF. The CDR3 bases are TGTGCCAGTAGCCGGGACTATCTCTACGAGCAGTACTTC.

V gene TRBV7-9 combines with J gene TRBJ1-3, with D perhaps TRBD1 (6 bases). Trimming shortened V by 5 bases and J by 8 bases, and 13 bases separated the two germline ends. The CDR3 length is 13 residues. Germline CDR1 is SEHNR and CDR2 is FQNEAQ (reference sequence). In DNA form, the CDR3 reads TGTGCCAGCAGCCCCGGACAGTGGGACACCATATATTTT. Its translation: CASSPGQWDTIYF.

The genes are TRBV6-1 and TRBJ2-1, with unresolved D. Germline V gene sequence: CDR1 MNHNS, CDR2 SASEGT. V shed 2 bases and J shed 8 bases, with 10 bases lying between them. This CDR3 has 13 residues. CDR3: CASSEFVEDEQFF. CDR3 DNA sequence: TGTGCCAGCAGTGAATTCGTCGAGGATGAGCAGTTCTTC.

In this sample, this clone turned up a few times. V usage is TRBV7-8 and J usage is TRBJ1-2; 11 bases line up with TRBD1. V dropped 1 base and J dropped 7; count of bases not matched to a gene: 5. This CDR3 region has 15 residues. Per the germline V gene, CDR1 is SGHVS and CDR2 is FQNEAQ. CDR3 nucleotide sequence: TGTGCCAGCAGCTTAGTGGACAGGGGGCTAATTGGCTACACCTTC. It is translated as CASSLVDRGLIGYTF.

The chain uses TRBV9 and TRBJ2-2; no clear D gene. The CDR3 length is 15 residues. Trimming took off 3 bases at V and 0 bases at J, with 9 bases between the two ends. The germline V gene encodes CDR1 SGDLS and CDR2 YYNGEE. The CDR3 nucleotides are TGTGCCAGCAGCGGGGCACTTGCGAACACCGGGGAGCTGTTTTTT. Its protein is CASSGALANTGELFF.